Many counts were recorded for the clone carrying this T cell receptor beta chain. What it binds is unknown. Diagnoses used clinical symptoms, serum thyroxine and TRAb, thyroid ultrasound and orbital computed tomography. These data come from a study of T cells in Graves' hyperthyroidism and ophthalmopathy. Overall study context: Pretreatment peripheral blood was obtained at initial diagnosis. Findings of the study overall: Ophthalmopathy and stable hyperthyroidism were told apart by a 13 V-J model. Blood also carried most thyroid clonotypes expanded above 0.001.

TCR beta CDR3 sequences were amplified from RNA transcripts. The HTBI primer set was used in a first-round RT-PCR of the TCR CDR3. Using its own MiXCR run on the multiplex PCR reads, TCRdb lists one record per CDR3 protein. Of under 350,000 distinct CDR3 sequences listed, roughly 15% are singletons. The CDR3 loop spans 13 amino acids. Deletions cut 5 bases from V and 3 bases from J, with 11 bases between. CDR1 is SQVTM and CDR2 is ANQGSEA in the germline V gene. The chain is built from TRBV29-1 and TRBJ2-1, with D perhaps matching TRBD1 (5 bases). The sample taken for sequencing was blood. This receptor was obtained from a middle-aged woman with Graves' ophthalmopathy. The CDR3 sequence is CSVSQGGYNEQFF. CDR3 coding DNA: TGCAGCGTTTCTCAGGGTGGCTACAATGAGCAGTTCTTC.